These 28 T cell receptor beta chains originate from one sample sequenced in a study of a mutant IDH1 vaccine in newly diagnosed glioma. The time point is: week 35, safety follow-up. Vaccinated patients received 300 ug of mutant IDH1 20-mer peptide per dose, with topical imiquimod. The protocol was immunoSEQ multiplex PCR, while the TCRdb copy is restricted to in-frame clones and leaves out a portion. The sample has 26,000 or so clones, 75% to 90% seen once; the top ten hold 30% to 35%. Their antigens remain unidentified. This material consisted of PBMCs, taken from a glioma patient whose treatment included an IDH1 peptide vaccine. Receptor source: a man younger than 45 with glioma.

This chain uses TRBV18 with TRBJ2-1, with D unresolved. Germline values: CDR1 KGHSH, CDR2 LQKENI. Between the trimmed V and J ends, which lost 0 bases and 5 bases, there was a span of 14 bases. This CDR3 comprises 16 residues. The chain's CDR3 is CASSPPSSAVDNEQFF. For the CDR3, the DNA is TGTGCCAGCTCACCACCGAGCTCGGCAGTGGACAATGAGCAGTTCTTC. The full variable domain, its missing parts supplied by reference TRBV18 and TRBJ2-1, is NAGVMQNPRHLVRRRGQEARLRCSPMKGHSHVYWYRQLPEEGLKFMVYLQKENIIDESGMPKERFSAEFPKEGPSILRIQQVVRGDSAAYFCASSPPSSAVDNEQFFGPGTRLTVL.

V and J are TRBV29-1 and TRBJ2-5; no clear D gene. Trimming stripped 6 bases from V and 0 bases from J, with 11 bases between. CDR3 size: 13 residues. Germline V gives CDR1 SQVTM, CDR2 ANQGSEA. The DNA for the CDR3 is TGCAGCGTGTTCTGGCAGGACCAAGAGACCCAGTACTTC. This encodes CSVFWQDQETQYF.

The chain has TRBV5-6 and TRBJ2-5; D is ambiguous. Germline V gives CDR1 SGHDT, CDR2 YYEEEE. CDR3 size: 14 residues. The V and J ends lost 0 bases and 0 bases respectively, with 6 bases between them. CDR3 sequence reads: CASSLATNQETQYF. The CDR3 DNA reads TGTGCCAGCAGCTTGGCGACAAACCAAGAGACCCAGTACTTC.

The chain uses TRBV28 and TRBJ2-7; tentatively, D is TRBD1 (6 bases). Trimming stripped 4 bases from V and 3 bases from J, with 10 bases between. Germline CDR1 reads MDHEN; CDR2 reads SYDVKM. There are 13 residues in the CDR3. CDR3 nucleotides: TGTGCCAGCAGTTCGGACAGCTTCTACGAGCAGTACTTC. It translates to CASSSDSFYEQYF. Complete variable domain (other parts from reference TRBV28 and TRBJ2-7): DVKVTQSSRYLVKRTGEKVFLECVQDMDHENMFWYRQDPGLGLRLIYFSYDVKMKEKGDIPEGYSVSREKKERFSLILESASTNQTSMYLCASSSDSFYEQYFGPGTRLTVT.

The rearrangement links TRBV7-2 to TRBJ2-7, with 7 bases that match TRBD2. Germline CDR1 is SGHTA and CDR2 is FQGNSA. The CDR3 has 15 residues. Germline trimming cut 1 base from V and 2 bases from J; bases unmatched to any gene: 5. CDR3 in DNA: TGTGCCAGCAGCTTAGTGGCGGGGGTAACCTACGAGCAGTACTTC. As protein: CASSLVAGVTYEQYF. Combining the CDR3 with reference TRBV7-2 and TRBJ2-7 gives the whole variable domain GAGVSQSPSNKVTEKGKDVELRCDPISGHTALYWYRQSLGQGLEFLIYFQGNSAPDKSGLPSDRFSAERTGGSVSTLTIQRTQQEDSAVYLCASSLVAGVTYEQYFGPGTRLTVT.

This clone occurred a few times. V gene TRBV28 combines with J gene TRBJ2-7, with 14 nucleotides matching TRBD2. V dropped 6 bases and J dropped 4; count of bases not matched to a gene: 8. CDR3 length equals 16 residues. Per the germline V gene, CDR1 is MDHEN and CDR2 is SYDVKM. The CDR3: CASSFPGTSGGYEQYF. For the CDR3, the DNA is TGTGCCAGCAGCTTCCCCGGGACTAGCGGGGGTTACGAGCAGTACTTC.

J is TRBJ2-6 and V is TRBV7-9; a possible D gene is TRBD2 (5 bases). CDR1 is SEHNR and CDR2 is FQNEAQ in the germline V gene (reference sequence). The V gene lost 5 bases and the J gene lost 1 base, with 18 bases spanning the gap. The CDR3 is made up of 18 amino acids. This CDR3 is CASSPQAAGPSGANVLTF. DNA for the CDR3: TGTGCCAGCAGCCCCCAAGCGGCAGGCCCTTCTGGGGCCAACGTCCTGACTTTC. Variable domain in full (rest from reference TRBV7-9 and TRBJ2-6): DTGVSQNPRHKITKRGQNVTFRCDPISEHNRLYWYRQTLGQGPEFLTYFQNEAQLEKSRLLSDRFSAERPKGSFSTLEIQRTEQGDSAMYLCASSPQAAGPSGANVLTFGAGSRLTVL.

The chain recombines TRBV29-1 with TRBJ2-7; D is perhaps TRBD2 (6 bases). The CDR3 runs to 14 residues. Trimming took off 0 bases at V and 6 bases at J, with 15 bases between the two ends. Germline CDR1 reads SQVTM; CDR2 reads ANQGSEA. The DNA for the CDR3 is TGCAGCGTTGAAGAAGCAGGGATGGAGGGCGAGCAGTACTTC. This translates into CSVEEAGMEGEQYF.

With regard to this clone: One end of the junction fails to match germline, which may point to a read error. This chain links TRBV27 with TRBJ2-7; TRBD2 matches at 11 bases. Germline V lookup: CDR1 MNHEY, CDR2 SMNVEV (reference sequence). CDR3 length: 17 residues. The CDR3 sequence: CASTLEPPGLAVHEQYF. In DNA, the CDR3 is TGTGCCAGCACTTTAGAACCCCCGGGACTAGCGGTCCACGAGCAGTACTTC.

This sequence joins TRBV2 and TRBJ2-7; D unresolved. Germline loops: CDR1 SNHLY, CDR2 FYNNEI. This CDR3 spans 13 amino acids. Trimming shortened V by 7 bases and J by 4 bases, and 14 bases separated the two germline ends. The CDR3 sequence: CASIGVTSYEQYF. CDR3 in DNA: TGTGCCAGCATTGGGGTCACCTCATACGAGCAGTACTTC.

This clone has a handful of counts. The V gene is TRBV2, the J gene TRBJ2-7; D not certain. V shed 0 bases and J shed 6 bases, with 12 bases lying between them. CDR1 and CDR2 from the germline V gene are SNHLY and FYNNEI. The CDR3 totals 14 residues. CDR3 in amino acids: CASSEAYLVGEQYF. CDR3 sequence (DNA): TGTGCCAGCAGTGAAGCCTACCTAGTCGGCGAGCAGTACTTC.

This chain links TRBV6-1 with TRBJ1-6, with 10 bases lining up with TRBD1. CDR3 length equals 14 residues. Germline lookup yields CDR1 MNHNS and CDR2 SASEGT. The J segment lost 7 bases and the V segment lost 3 bases, leaving 0 bases of the junction unmatched. CDR3 coding DNA: TGTGCCAGCAGTGAGGGACAGGGGAATTCACCCCTCCACTTT. Its protein product is CASSEGQGNSPLHF.

The chain employs TRBV14 and TRBJ2-2; 13 bases agree with TRBD2. Losses at the gene ends were 7 bases for V and 8 bases for J; bases not matched to a gene: 7. From germline, CDR1 is SGHDN and CDR2 FVKESK. The CDR3 consists of 15 residues. The CDR3 DNA is TGTGCCAGCAAACGGACTAGCGGGGGCCCTGGGGAGCTGTTTTTT. The encoded protein is CASKRTSGGPGELFF.

V usage is TRBV6-5 and J usage is TRBJ1-1; D is unresolved. Between the trimmed V and J ends, which lost 0 bases and 4 bases, there was a span of 12 bases. This CDR3 has 15 residues. Looked up from germline, CDR1 is MNHEY and CDR2 is SVGAGI. CDR3 loop: CASSYSRRVRTEAFF. In nucleotides, the CDR3 is TGTGCCAGCAGTTACTCTAGAAGGGTGCGCACTGAAGCTTTCTTT.

This clone was counted once. The chain recombines TRBV9 with TRBJ2-7, with a tentative D call TRBD2 (6 bases). The CDR3 runs to 15 residues. The germline V gene has CDR1 SGDLS and CDR2 YYNGEE. V lost 0 bases, J lost 2 bases, and 12 bases lay in between. The CDR3 DNA follows: TGTGCCAGCAGCGTAGATGTAGGGAGGACCTACGAGCAGTACTTC. It encodes CASSVDVGRTYEQYF.

This chain joins TRBV6-6 and TRBJ1-2; 11 positions agree with TRBD1. The V gene end was trimmed by 8 bases and the J gene end by 5 bases; junction bases not matched to a gene: 7. Looked up from germline, CDR1 is MNHNY and CDR2 is SVGAGI (reference sequence). CDR3 length: 14 residues. The CDR3 coding sequence is TGTGCCAGCCACTACGGACAGGGGGCGTATGGCTACACCTTC. Its protein is CASHYGQGAYGYTF.

V and J are TRBV5-5 and TRBJ2-5; 9 bases map to TRBD1. The CDR3 consists of 14 residues. In germline, CDR1 is SGHKS, CDR2 YYEKEE (reference sequence). V gave up 2 bases and J gave up 6 bases; unmatched junction bases: 5. The CDR3 loop reads CASSFTGGGKTQYF. The CDR3 DNA reads TGTGCCAGCAGCTTCACAGGGGGCGGGAAGACCCAGTACTTC.

The chain uses TRBV7-8 and TRBJ1-4; 7 bases line up with TRBD1. The germline CDR1 and CDR2 sequences are SGHVS and FQNEAQ. The CDR3 has 15 residues. J was trimmed by 4 bases and V by 1 base; bases with no gene match: 3. CDR3 loop: CASSLGDSFNEKLFF. Written as DNA, the CDR3 is TGTGCCAGCAGCTTAGGGGACAGCTTTAATGAAAAACTGTTTTTT.

The V call is TRBV5-1, the J call TRBJ2-5; 13 bases are a match to TRBD2. Germline trimming cut 3 bases from V and 2 bases from J; bases unmatched to any gene: 4. Germline V lookup: CDR1 SGHRS, CDR2 YFSETQ. The CDR3 has 16 amino acids. CDR3 nucleotide sequence: TGCGCCAGCAGCTCGACTAGCGGGGGGCCTCAAGAGACCCAGTACTTC. Its protein product is CASSSTSGGPQETQYF. Drawing the rest from reference TRBV5-1 and TRBJ2-5, the complete variable domain is KAGVTQTPRYLIKTRGQQVTLSCSPISGHRSVSWYQQTPGQGLQFLFEYFSETQRNKGNFPGRFSGRQFSNSRSEMNVSTLELGDSALYLCASSSTSGGPQETQYFGPGTRLLVL.

The chain joins TRBV28 to TRBJ1-1, with D unclear. Trimming took 3 bases from V and 2 from J, leaving 10 bases between them. The CDR3 extends over 14 amino acids. CDR1 and CDR2 from the germline V gene are MDHEN and SYDVKM. CDR3 loop: CASSLWQTNTEAFF. For the CDR3, the DNA is TGTGCCAGCAGTTTGTGGCAGACAAACACTGAAGCTTTCTTT.

The chain links TRBV13 to TRBJ1-1; 7 nucleotides align to TRBD1. Germline CDR1 is PRHDT and CDR2 is FYEKMQ (reference sequence). The CDR3 is made up of 16 amino acids. Unmatched junction bases numbered 13, after V lost 4 bases and J lost 5 bases. This CDR3 is CASSSEGYRGLTEAFF. The CDR3 DNA follows: TGTGCCAGCAGCTCCGAGGGATACAGGGGATTGACTGAAGCTTTCTTT.

This clone was counted between two and nine times. The chain couples TRBV11-2 to TRBJ1-2; no clear D. The germline V gene has CDR1 SGHAT and CDR2 FQNNGV. Trimming pared 5 bases from V and 7 bases from J, leaving 11 bases between. This CDR3 region has 12 residues. CDR3 DNA: TGTGCCAGCAGCGCTACGCAGAGTGGCTACACCTTC. Translation: CASSATQSGYTF.

The chain combines TRBV5-6 with TRBJ1-1; no firm D call. The V gene's germline CDR1 is SGHDT and CDR2 YYEEEE. V was pared by 0 bases and J by 5 bases, with 5 bases between. This CDR3 comprises 12 residues. CDR3 DNA sequence: TGTGCCAGCAGCTTGGGACGTACTGAAGCTTTCTTT. This gives the protein CASSLGRTEAFF. The whole variable domain, remainder taken from reference TRBV5-6 and TRBJ1-1, is DAGVTQSPTHLIKTRGQQVTLRCSPKSGHDTVSWYQQALGQGPQFIFQYYEEEERQRGNFPDRFSGHQFPNYSSELNVNALLLGDSALYLCASSLGRTEAFFGQGTRLTVV.

This chain uses TRBV20-1 with TRBJ2-1; the D gene is possibly TRBD2 (6 bases). Germline-derived CDR1 and CDR2 are DFQATT and SNEGSKA (reference sequence). Trimming removed 6 bases from V and 6 bases from J, with 9 bases in between. The CDR3 spans 11 residues. The CDR3 DNA reads as TGCAGTGCCCGGAGGGGCAATGAGCAGTTCTTC. Translation: CSARRGNEQFF.

The V and J genes are TRBV7-8 and TRBJ1-5, with TRBD1 matching 9 bases. The germline gives CDR1 SGHVS, CDR2 FQNEAQ. The CDR3 contains 18 residues. V lost 2 bases to trimming and J lost 0 bases; unmatched junction nucleotides: 8. For the CDR3, the DNA is TGTGCCAGCAGCTTATGGGACAGGGTTGTCTATAGCAATCAGCCCCAGCATTTT. Amino acid sequence: CASSLWDRVVYSNQPQHF.

The V and J genes are TRBV2 and TRBJ2-7, with D perhaps TRBD1 (5 bases). Germline V gene lookup returns CDR1 SNHLY and CDR2 FYNNEI. This CDR3 is built from 14 residues. V lost 4 bases to trimming and J lost 6 bases, with 16 bases between them. The CDR3: CASSVGIGVGEQYF. In DNA, the CDR3 is TGTGCCAGCAGTGTAGGAATAGGGGTAGGCGAGCAGTACTTC.

This sequence joins TRBV30 and TRBJ2-5; 11 bases agree with TRBD1. The CDR3 has 15 amino acids. From germline, CDR1 is GTSNPN and CDR2 SVGIG (reference sequence). V shed 1 base, J shed 1 base, and the junction held 2 bases outside the gene matches. The CDR3 sequence is CAWSAGTGGQETQYF. CDR3 coding DNA: TGTGCCTGGAGTGCCGGGACAGGGGGCCAAGAGACCCAGTACTTC.

The chain links TRBV7-2 to TRBJ1-5; D ambiguous. The CDR3 covers 16 residues. CDR1 and CDR2 from the germline V gene are SGHTA and FQGNSA. Trimming took off 5 bases at V and 3 bases at J, with 17 bases between the two ends. Here the CDR3 DNA reads TGTGCCAGCAGCCCAGACTCGCCTTTTACCAATCAGCCCCAGCATTTT. It yields the protein CASSPDSPFTNQPQHF.